The present entry profiles one T cell receptor beta chain with its context. A read error may account for a junction end that differs from germline. Patients at the Seattle site were enrolled during active infection and followed longitudinally. In the source study's methods: Amplified reference gene primers provided the basis for estimating nucleated cell counts. Profiled with immunoSEQ multiplex PCR; TCRdb holds only in-frame clones, not every one. V and J calls plus clone size are reproduced from that table; the DNA served to infer D and trimming. Of fewer than 350,000 clones listed, roughly nine tenths are singletons. The data were taken from a study of blood T cell repertoires in COVID-19. For the study at large: Acute and convalescent COVID-19 samples came from the United States, Italy and Spain. PBMCs, B-cell-depleted T cells, or T cells were the source of the cDNA or gDNA that made up the material.

Germline CDR1 reads SNHLY; CDR2 reads FYNNEI. The CDR3 has 10 amino acids. Sequences were obtained from peripheral blood. V gene TRBV2 combines with J gene TRBJ2-1; weak D call: TRBD2 (6 bases). The receptor was isolated from a woman between 55 and 75 years old with COVID-19, enrolled during active disease. The CDR3 sequence: CASSEARGLF. In nucleotides, the CDR3 is TGTGCCAGCAGTGAAGCGCGGGGTCTCTTC.